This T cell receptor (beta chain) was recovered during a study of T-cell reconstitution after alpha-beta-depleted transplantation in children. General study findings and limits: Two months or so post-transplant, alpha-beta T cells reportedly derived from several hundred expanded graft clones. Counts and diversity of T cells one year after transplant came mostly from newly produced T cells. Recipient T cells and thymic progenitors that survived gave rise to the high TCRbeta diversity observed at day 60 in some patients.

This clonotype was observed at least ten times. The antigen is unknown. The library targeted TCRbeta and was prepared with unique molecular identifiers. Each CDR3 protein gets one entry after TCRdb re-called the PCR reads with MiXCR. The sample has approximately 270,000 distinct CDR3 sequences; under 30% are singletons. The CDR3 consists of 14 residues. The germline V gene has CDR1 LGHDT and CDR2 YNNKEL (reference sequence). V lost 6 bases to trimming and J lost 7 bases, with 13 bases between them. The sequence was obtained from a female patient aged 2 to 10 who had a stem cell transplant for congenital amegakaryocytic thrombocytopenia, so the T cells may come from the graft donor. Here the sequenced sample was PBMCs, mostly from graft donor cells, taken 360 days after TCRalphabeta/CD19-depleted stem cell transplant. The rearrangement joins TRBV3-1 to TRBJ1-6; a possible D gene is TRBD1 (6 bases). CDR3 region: CASRAGQGNSPLHF. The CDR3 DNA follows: TGTGCCAGCAGGGCCGGGCAGGGGAATTCACCCCTCCACTTT.